Given below is one TCR beta chain in context. The sample belongs to a study of cytomegalovirus exposure and HLA in healthy donors. V was clipped by 3 bases and J by 3 bases, with 21 bases between them. The CDR3 contains 17 residues. The germline V gene encodes CDR1 WSHSY and CDR2 SAAADI. With 60 Vbeta and 13 Jbeta primers, the PCR was carried out. The data were produced by immunoSEQ multiplex PCR, yet TCRdb's version contains in-frame clones alone and is incomplete. The data show 150,000 to 200,000 clones, around three quarters seen once. The sequencing input was PBMCs. This TCR came from a man aged 25 to 40 in good health and CMV-seronegative. The chain recombines TRBV10-2 with TRBJ2-7; maybe TRBD2 (6 bases). In DNA form, the CDR3 reads TGCGCCAGCAGTGACCTAATGACCGGGACTGGGAACTACGAGCAGTACTTC. Amino acids: CASSDLMTGTGNYEQYF.